This passage covers 19 T cell receptor beta chains from one sample sequenced in a study of CD8+ T cells in alopecia areata. The sequencing template was cDNA reverse transcribed from extracted RNA. The table came from immunoSEQ multiplex PCR; TCRdb's copy has only in-frame clones and leaves some out. The sample shows 180,000 or so clones, approximately 55% of them seen only once. The sample's treatment: oral pan-JAK inhibitor, 5-10 mg twice daily. Here the sequenced sample was CD8+ T cells sorted from blood, taken at week 24, from a patient treated with tofacitinib. The receptors originated from a human donor with alopecia areata.

This clone was recorded a few times. This sequence joins TRBV5-1 and TRBJ2-3; D remains unclear. Germline assignment: CDR1 SGHRS and CDR2 YFSETQ. This CDR3 is built from 13 residues. V was cut by 1 base and J by 4 bases, with 7 bases left in between. This CDR3 reads CASSLKGSDTQYF. The CDR3 DNA follows: TGCGCCAGCAGCTTGAAGGGATCAGATACGCAGTATTTT. Complete variable domain (other parts from reference TRBV5-1 and TRBJ2-3): KAGVTQTPRYLIKTRGQQVTLSCSPISGHRSVSWYQQTPGQGLQFLFEYFSETQRNKGNFPGRFSGRQFSNSRSEMNVSTLELGDSALYLCASSLKGSDTQYFGPGTRLTVL.

This clone came up once. The chain uses TRBV4-3 and TRBJ2-1, with 10 bases identical to TRBD2. This CDR3 is built from 17 residues. The J segment lost 7 bases and the V segment lost 0 bases, leaving 9 bases of the junction unmatched. Germline CDR1 is LGHNA and CDR2 is YSLEER. CDR3 nucleotides: TGCGCCAGCAGCCAAGATGCCCTGGGACTAGCGTTAAATGAGCAGTTCTTC. Its protein product is CASSQDALGLALNEQFF.

This clone has only a few counts. This chain uses TRBV30 with TRBJ2-3, with TRBD2 identical over 8 bases. Germline V gene sequence: CDR1 GTSNPN, CDR2 SVGIG (reference sequence). There are 15 residues in the CDR3. Trimming cost V 0 bases and J 1 base; bases outside gene matches: 3. CDR3 sequence (DNA): TGTGCCTGGAGTGTCGGAGCGGGGGGCACAGATACGCAGTATTTT. Residues: CAWSVGAGGTDTQYF.

This clone was seen only a few times. The chain has TRBV29-1 and TRBJ2-7; 12 bases fit TRBD2. V trimming: 7 bases; J trimming: 0 bases; junction bases outside the gene matches: 4. CDR1 SQVTM and CDR2 ANQGSEA come from the germline V gene. The CDR3 sequence is 14 residues long. CDR3 loop: CSARTSGDSYEQYF. The CDR3 DNA reads as TGCAGCGCTCGGACTAGCGGGGACTCCTACGAGCAGTACTTC.

The sample holds a few counts of this clone. This chain joins TRBV19 and TRBJ2-1; the match to TRBD2 covers 11 bases. CDR1 is LNHDA and CDR2 is SQIVND in the germline V gene (reference sequence). The V gene end was trimmed by 4 bases and the J gene end by 4 bases; junction bases not matched to a gene: 6. CDR3 length: 16 amino acids. The CDR3 DNA reads as TGTGCCAGTAGTACATCGACTAGCGGGATATACAATGAGCAGTTCTTC. Its translation is CASSTSTSGIYNEQFF.

The rearrangement joins TRBV4-1 to TRBJ1-6, with 7 bases matching TRBD1. Germline V gene lookup returns CDR1 MGHRA and CDR2 YSYEKL. The CDR3 loop spans 15 amino acids. After removal of 5 bases from V and 5 bases from J, the junction contained 6 bases not matched to a gene. CDR3 sequence reads: CASSAPGTDNSPLHF. The CDR3 DNA sequence: TGCGCCAGCAGCGCCCCCGGGACAGATAATTCACCCCTCCACTTT.

This clone was picked up a small number of times. The V gene is TRBV11-2, the J gene TRBJ2-7, with D tentatively TRBD1 (6 bases). CDR3 length equals 14 residues. CDR1 is SGHAT, CDR2 FQNNGV, per germline. V lost 6 bases and J lost 2, with 14 bases in between. CDR3: CASRTGRLAYEQYF. CDR3 DNA: TGTGCCAGCAGGACAGGCAGGCTAGCCTACGAGCAGTACTTC.

The V gene is TRBV6-1, the J gene TRBJ2-3; the D gene could be TRBD1 or TRBD2 (5 bases each). Germline V gene data show CDR1 as MNHNS and CDR2 as SASEGT. This CDR3 spans 12 amino acids. V was clipped by 6 bases and J by 3 bases, with 7 bases between them. For the CDR3, the DNA is TGTGCCAGCAGCTGGGGGACAGATACGCAGTATTTT. Translated: CASSWGTDTQYF.

The J gene is TRBJ1-1, the V gene TRBV5-1, with D possibly being TRBD1 (5 bases). The germline V gene encodes CDR1 SGHRS and CDR2 YFSETQ. V lost 1 base and J lost 5, with 12 bases in between. This CDR3 has 14 residues. The CDR3 loop reads CASSLRGAPTEAFF. CDR3 nucleotides: TGCGCCAGCAGCTTGCGCGGGGCGCCTACTGAAGCTTTCTTT. The full variable domain, its missing parts supplied by reference TRBV5-1 and TRBJ1-1, is KAGVTQTPRYLIKTRGQQVTLSCSPISGHRSVSWYQQTPGQGLQFLFEYFSETQRNKGNFPGRFSGRQFSNSRSEMNVSTLELGDSALYLCASSLRGAPTEAFFGQGTRLTVV.

In this sample, this clone turned up a few times. The J gene is TRBJ1-5, the V gene TRBV4-3; D gene unclear. This CDR3 is built from 15 residues. Germline assignment: CDR1 LGHNA and CDR2 YSLEER. The V end lost 0 bases, the J end lost 1 base, and 7 bases lay between the germline ends. The CDR3 sequence is CASSQDIGSNQPQHF. The CDR3 coding sequence is TGCGCCAGCAGCCAAGATATAGGCAGCAATCAGCCCCAGCATTTT.

There are many counts of this clone. The chain uses TRBV6-1 and TRBJ2-1; D ambiguous. V dropped 3 bases and J dropped 6 bases, with 15 bases sitting between them. Germline loops: CDR1 MNHNS, CDR2 SASEGT. The CDR3 covers 15 residues. CDR3 in DNA: TGTGCCAGCAGTGATTGGTCAAAAAAGGGCAATGAGCAGTTCTTC. It yields the protein CASSDWSKKGNEQFF.

This chain uses TRBV11-2 with TRBJ1-5; D remains unclear. The V end was cut by 1 base, the J end by 1 base, with 5 bases between. CDR1 and CDR2 (germline): SGHAT, FQNNGV. The CDR3 spans 14 residues. This CDR3 is CASSLGGSNQPQHF. In nucleotides, the CDR3 is TGTGCCAGCAGCTTAGGCGGGAGCAATCAGCCCCAGCATTTT.

This clone was seen a few times. Being one base from a much bigger clone, this may be a read error. The chain recombines TRBV5-5 with TRBJ2-7; D call uncertain. This CDR3 is 12 amino acids long. The germline V gene has CDR1 SGHKS and CDR2 YYEKEE (reference sequence). V was trimmed by 0 bases and J by 3 bases, leaving 4 bases between them. This CDR3 reads CASSLDGYEQYF. DNA of the CDR3: TGTGCCAGCAGCTTGGATGGCTACGAGCAGTACTTC.

The gene calls are TRBV4-3 and TRBJ1-1; D is uncertain. The V end lost 0 bases, the J end lost 5 bases, and 16 bases lay between the germline ends. Germline assignment: CDR1 LGHNA and CDR2 YSLEER. There are 16 residues in the CDR3. Written as DNA, the CDR3 is TGCGCCAGCAGCCAAGATGTAAAGGGAACGAGAACTGAAGCTTTCTTT. Encoded protein: CASSQDVKGTRTEAFF.

The chain combines TRBV7-8 with TRBJ2-3; no definite D call. Germline lookup yields CDR1 SGHVS and CDR2 FQNEAQ. CDR3 length: 12 amino acids. Trimming removed 7 bases at V and 2 bases at J, with 7 bases between. The CDR3 loop reads CASNQNTDTQYF. CDR3 nucleotide sequence: TGTGCCAGCAACCAAAACACAGATACGCAGTATTTT.

This clone came up once. The chain is built from TRBV5-4 and TRBJ2-1; no reliable D call. V dropped 4 bases and J dropped 8 bases, with 10 bases sitting between them. Germline CDR1 and CDR2: SGHNT and YYREEE (reference sequence). This CDR3 spans 12 amino acids. CDR3 loop: CASSVDIYEQFF. In nucleotides, the CDR3 is TGTGCCAGCAGCGTAGATATATATGAGCAGTTCTTC.

The V gene is TRBV29-1, the J gene TRBJ1-1, with a tentative D call TRBD1 (5 bases). V dropped 5 bases and J dropped 2 bases, with 12 bases sitting between them. CDR3 length: 13 residues. From germline, CDR1 is SQVTM and CDR2 ANQGSEA. The CDR3, as DNA: TGCAGCGTTAGGGGAGGTTCAAACACTGAAGCTTTCTTT. It is translated as CSVRGGSNTEAFF.

The chain joins TRBV4-1 to TRBJ2-7; D is perhaps TRBD2 (5 bases). The V end lost 4 bases, the J end lost 7 bases, and 23 bases lay between the germline ends. CDR3 size: 16 residues. Per germline, CDR1 MGHRA and CDR2 YSYEKL. DNA for the CDR3: TGCGCCAGCAGCCGCCCGGGTGGCCGGGGTGAGTCGGAGCAGTACTTC. This sequence encodes CASSRPGGRGESEQYF.

This clone was found a few times. This chain joins TRBV9 and TRBJ2-3; D unresolved. V was cut by 0 bases and J by 0 bases, with 5 bases left in between. This CDR3 has 14 residues. Germline loops: CDR1 SGDLS, CDR2 YYNGEE. CDR3 sequence: CASSVASSTDTQYF. The DNA for the CDR3 is TGTGCCAGCAGCGTAGCATCTAGCACAGATACGCAGTATTTT.